The rows below give T cell receptor beta chains drawn from one sample of a study of beta chain features in type 1 diabetes. Using immunoSEQ multiplex PCR, the repertoire was profiled, and TCRdb retains in-frame clones only, with some absent. The table records about 160,000 clones, approximately 8.1% of them present only once. The material sequenced was central memory CD4+ T cells from blood. The receptors derive from a man aged 18 to 35 in good health. The CDR3 runs from the conserved cysteine through the conserved F or W. A D gene is named only where the DNA matches it firmly. Expanded clones are given a class, and other clones once, few, many or no size at all.

once	TRBV6-5	TRBJ2-1	.	TGTGCCAGCAGTTACGCGGGCCCCAACTACAATGAGCAGTTCTTC	CASSYAGPNYNEQFF
few	TRBV14	TRBJ2-3	TRBD2	TGTGCCAGCAGCCAAGATCTAGCGGGAGCCAGCACAGATACGCAGTATTTT	CASSQDLAGASTDTQYF
few	TRBV14	TRBJ2-7	TRBD2	TGTGCCAGCAGCCGGGGACTAGCGGGGGTATACGAGCAGTACTTC	CASSRGLAGVYEQYF
.	TRBV6-6	TRBJ1-3	.	TGTGCCAGCAGTGGAGGACAGCTTGGAAACACCATATATTTT	CASSGGQLGNTIYF
.	TRBV4-2	TRBJ1-4	TRBD1	TGTGCCAGCAGCCGACAGGGGATGGAAAAACTGTTTTTT	CASSRQGMEKLFF
few	TRBV19	TRBJ2-5	TRBD1	TGTGCCAGTAGTGGACAGGTCGGTGGTGGGACCCAGTACTTC	CASSGQVGGGTQYF
few	TRBV6-5	TRBJ2-4	.	TGTGCCAGCAGAGAGGAACCTAATCAGGGCATTCAGTACTTC	CASREEPNQGIQYF
many	TRBV14	TRBJ2-5	.	TGTGCCAGCAGCCAAGGACATAGGGAGACCCAGTACTTC	CASSQGHRETQYF
many	TRBV4-3	TRBJ1-4	.	TGCGCCAGCAGCCATCGGACGGCGGGTGAAAAACTGTTTTTT	CASSHRTAGEKLFF
.	TRBV5-6	TRBJ2-5	TRBD2	TGTGCCAGCAGCTTCTCTAGCGGGGCGGGCCAAGAGACCCAGTACTTC	CASSFSSGAGQETQYF
.	TRBV18	TRBJ2-1	TRBD2	TGTGCCAGCTCCCCGGGGACTAGCGGGAGAGTCAATGAGCAGTTCTTC	CASSPGTSGRVNEQFF
few	TRBV25-1	TRBJ1-1	TRBD1	TGTGCCAGCAGTCTGACAGGGTGGACTGAAGCTTTCTTT	CASSLTGWTEAFF
few	TRBV10-3	TRBJ1-2	.	TGTGCCATCAGTGAGGGAGCTGGCTACACCTTC	CAISEGAGYTF
.	TRBV6-5	TRBJ2-7	.	TGTGCCAGCAGTTACCGCGAGGGCTACGAGCAGTACTTC	CASSYREGYEQYF
few	TRBV7-2	TRBJ1-3	.	TGTGCCAGCAGCTCCCCTCTTCGGGGCTCTGGAAACACCATATATTTT	CASSSPLRGSGNTIYF
few	TRBV7-9	TRBJ1-1	TRBD1	TGTGCCGCTAGACAGGGAATGAACACTGAAGCTTTCTTT	CAARQGMNTEAFF
.	TRBV25-1	TRBJ2-4	TRBD1	TGTGCCAGCAGTGGCCTGGGACAGGGAGCCAAAAACATTCAGTACTTC	CASSGLGQGAKNIQYF
few	TRBV14	TRBJ2-3	.	TGTGCCAGCAGCCAAGTAGGCACAGATACGCAGTATTTT	CASSQVGTDTQYF
.	TRBV27	TRBJ2-7	TRBD2	TGTGCCAGCAGTTTATGGCGGGGGGCTTCTTACGAGCAGTACTTC	CASSLWRGASYEQYF
.	TRBV2	TRBJ2-7	.	TGTGCCAGCAGTTTGGCAGGGAACCACCTCGGCGAGCAGTACTTC	CASSLAGNHLGEQYF
many	TRBV7-8	TRBJ2-2	.	TGTGCCAGCAGCTTACAGGGGTACACCGGGGAGCTGTTTTTT	CASSLQGYTGELFF
.	TRBV30	TRBJ2-7	.	TGTGCCTGGGTCCCGGCGGGCCTCTCCTACGAGCAGTACTTC	CAWVPAGLSYEQYF
few	TRBV11-2	TRBJ2-3	TRBD2	TGTGCCAGCGGGGGGATATCCCCGGGACTAATCACAGATACGCAGTATTTT	CASGGISPGLITDTQYF
few	TRBV7-8	TRBJ2-6	.	TGTGCCAGCAGCTTAGAGTTGCGGGCTGGGGCCAACGTCCTGACTTTC	CASSLELRAGANVLTF
.	TRBV27	TRBJ2-7	TRBD2	TGTGCCAGCAGTAGGCCGGGGGCGGGAGGGCCCTACGAGCAGTACTTC	CASSRPGAGGPYEQYF
.	TRBV7-2	TRBJ2-7	.	TGTGCCAGCAGCCCCATCTATAGCGGTTACGAGCAGTACTTC	CASSPIYSGYEQYF
few	TRBV2	TRBJ2-1	TRBD2	TGTGCCAGCACACTCTGGGGGGGGACCAACAATGAGCAGTTCTTC	CASTLWGGTNNEQFF
few	TRBV27	TRBJ1-5	TRBD1	TGTGCCAGCAGTCCCGGGACAGATGGGCAGCCCCAGCATTTT	CASSPGTDGQPQHF
.	TRBV9	TRBJ1-2	TRBD1	TGTGCCAGCAGCAGAACGGGACAGGACCACTACACCTTC	CASSRTGQDHYTF
.	TRBV28	TRBJ2-3	.	TGTGCCAGCAGTTTACTTCGGCGCGGGGGCACAGATACGCAGTATTTT	CASSLLRRGGTDTQYF
.	TRBV6-1	TRBJ2-7	.	TGTGCCAGCAGTGAACTAGCCTACGAGCAGTACTTC	CASSELAYEQYF
many	TRBV9	TRBJ2-5	.	TGTGCCAGCACCGTAGCCGGAGAGGGGGGGGAGACCCAGTACTTC	CASTVAGEGGETQYF
few	TRBV27	TRBJ1-5	.	TGTGCCAGCAGTTTGAGCACGAGCCAGCCCCAGCATTTT	CASSLSTSQPQHF
few	TRBV4-3	TRBJ2-1	TRBD2	TGCGCCAGCAGCCAAGAGTCCCAGCGGGGGGGGAATGAGCAGTTCTTC	CASSQESQRGGNEQFF
.	TRBV5-1	TRBJ2-2	TRBD1	TGCGCCAGCGGAACTGGGACAGGGATCACCGGGGAGCTGTTTTTT	CASGTGTGITGELFF
few	TRBV7-2	TRBJ2-3	.	TGTGCCAGCAGCTTACGTCCGTTAAAAAGCACAGATACGCAGTATTTT	CASSLRPLKSTDTQYF
.	TRBV28	TRBJ2-1	TRBD2	TGTGCCAGCACCTTGCGGGCGGGGGGCATCCCTAGTAATGAGCAGTTCTTC	CASTLRAGGIPSNEQFF
.	TRBV9	TRBJ1-1	.	TGTGCCAGCAGCGCCAGAAGGAACACTGAAGCTTTCTTT	CASSARRNTEAFF
.	TRBV5-1	TRBJ2-3	.	TGCGCCAGTACAAGCACAGATACGCAGTATTTT	CASTSTDTQYF
few	TRBV28	TRBJ2-7	TRBD2	TGTGCCAGCAGTTTAATGTCTAGCGGACCTTATTTC	CASSLMSSGPYF
few	TRBV15	TRBJ1-6	.	TGTGCCACCAGCAGAGATCGGGGGGCAGAGTCTTATAATTCACCCCTCCACTTT	CATSRDRGAESYNSPLHF
.	TRBV28	TRBJ1-4	.	TGTGCCAGCAGTTTCGATGGGGCTCCTAATGAAAAACTGTTTTTT	CASSFDGAPNEKLFF
.	TRBV15	TRBJ2-7	TRBD2	TGTGCCACCAGCAGGCTAGCGGGTCCCTACGAGCAGTACTTC	CATSRLAGPYEQYF
few	TRBV28	TRBJ1-4	.	TGTGCCAGCGGCCGAGACAGTAATGAAAAACTGTTTTTT	CASGRDSNEKLFF
.	TRBV4-3	TRBJ1-2	TRBD1	TGCGCCAGCAGCCAAGATGGGGGACAGGGGTATGGCTACACCTTC	CASSQDGGQGYGYTF
few	TRBV5-1	TRBJ1-2	.	TGCGCCAGCAGCTTAAGCGGGAACAACTATGGCTACACCTTC	CASSLSGNNYGYTF
.	TRBV18	TRBJ2-6	.	TGTGCCAGCTCACCCGGACATGACAGCTCTGGGGCCAACGTCCTGACTTTC	CASSPGHDSSGANVLTF
.	TRBV19	TRBJ1-1	.	TGTGCCAGTAGACCCGGGCCCCGCGGGGACACTGAAGCTTTCTTT	CASRPGPRGDTEAFF
few	TRBV2	TRBJ1-1	TRBD1	TGTGCCACCCGACAGGGGCCCTCCGAGCTGGTCTTT	CATRQGPSELVF
few	TRBV11-2	TRBJ2-2	TRBD1	TGTGCCAGCAGCACAGAGGTGGGACAGGGGACCGGGGAGCTGTTTTTT	CASSTEVGQGTGELFF
few	TRBV19	TRBJ2-6	.	TGTGCCACTCGGAGGGACCCCCGGCTCTCTGGGGCCAACGTCCTGACTTTC	CATRRDPRLSGANVLTF
few	TRBV18	TRBJ1-5	TRBD1	TGTGCCAGCTCACCGACCGGACAGGGGGCTAGCAATCAGCCCCAGCATTTT	CASSPTGQGASNQPQHF
.	TRBV6-5	TRBJ2-7	.	TGTGCCAGCAGTTACGGCAGGGCCCATCGGGAGCAGTACTTC	CASSYGRAHREQYF